Following are 13 T cell receptor beta chains from one sample sequenced in a study of chemoradiotherapy in HPV16-positive cancers. Here immunoSEQ multiplex PCR was the method, and the copy in TCRdb shows in-frame clones only, minus some. Of some 5,600 clones listed, around 85% were seen once; the top ten hold approximately 6%. Sample: tumor tissue, taken from a patient who underwent chemoradiotherapy. The receptor set was obtained from a human donor with HPV-associated anogenital cancer.

The chain joins TRBV7-9 to TRBJ1-3; D gene ambiguous. Per germline, CDR1 SEHNR and CDR2 FQNEAQ (reference sequence). V gave up 1 base and J gave up 0 bases, with 10 bases separating them. CDR3 length equals 16 residues. CDR3 loop: CASSLVWGISGNTIYF. The CDR3 nucleotides read TGTGCCAGCAGCTTAGTTTGGGGAATCTCTGGAAACACCATATATTTT.

This chain links TRBV5-4 with TRBJ2-1; 9 bases align to TRBD2. V lost 1 base and J lost 3; bases outside the gene matches: 2. The CDR3 runs 15 residues. Per germline, CDR1 SGHNT and CDR2 YYREEE (reference sequence). Here the CDR3 reads CASSLSTSGYNEQFF. As DNA, the CDR3 is TGTGCCAGCAGCTTGTCGACTAGCGGCTACAATGAGCAGTTCTTC.

J is TRBJ1-1 and V is TRBV6-1; possibly TRBD1 for D (5 bases). Germline V lookup: CDR1 MNHNS, CDR2 SASEGT. The CDR3 contains 14 residues. Trimming pared 1 base from V and 4 bases from J, leaving 10 bases between. CDR3 loop: CASSEGAGSTEAFF. In nucleotides, the CDR3 is TGTGCCAGCAGTGAAGGGGCAGGGTCCACTGAAGCTTTCTTT.

V and J are TRBV14 and TRBJ1-2; unclear D gene. The germline V gene encodes CDR1 SGHDN and CDR2 FVKESK. This CDR3 spans 12 amino acids. The ends were cut back, 3 bases at V and 4 bases at J, with 6 bases in the middle. CDR3 amino acids: CASSQGGYGYTF. Written as DNA, the CDR3 is TGTGCCAGCAGCCAGGGAGGCTATGGCTACACCTTC.

The chain carries TRBV5-5 and TRBJ1-1; 7 positions match TRBD1. Per germline, CDR1 SGHKS and CDR2 YYEKEE (reference sequence). The CDR3 is made up of 20 amino acids. The V segment lost 3 bases and the J segment 5 bases; nucleotides outside the gene matches: 25. The CDR3 protein is CASSSWAEYRGTVDLTEAFF. The CDR3 bases are TGTGCCAGCAGCTCTTGGGCCGAATACAGGGGTACGGTTGATTTGACTGAAGCTTTCTTT.

The V call is TRBV7-8, the J call TRBJ2-5; 12 positions agree with TRBD1. Trimming took 5 bases from V and 4 from J; bases not matched to a gene: 5. CDR3 length: 15 amino acids. CDR1 is SGHVS, CDR2 FQNEAQ, per germline. CDR3 coding DNA: TGTGCCAGCAGCCAATGGGACAGGGGGCGAGAGACCCAGTACTTC. Amino acids: CASSQWDRGRETQYF.

This chain links TRBV6-5 with TRBJ2-2, with D uncertain. The length of the CDR3 is 12 residues. Germline V gives CDR1 MNHEY, CDR2 SVGAGI. V was trimmed by 2 bases and J by 7 bases, leaving 5 bases between them. In DNA, the CDR3 is TGTGCCAGCAGTTACAGCAACGGGGAGCTGTTTTTT. Protein product: CASSYSNGELFF.

This clone has just one count. This CDR3 reads CASRPGTDYGYTF. The CDR3 DNA is TGTGCCAGCAGGCCCGGGACAGACTATGGCTACACCTTC. The chain couples TRBV6-5 to TRBJ1-2; 7 bases are a match to TRBD1. The germline gives CDR1 MNHEY, CDR2 SVGAGI. Trimming cost V 6 bases and J 3 bases; bases outside gene matches: 4. The CDR3 contains 13 residues.

The chain joins TRBV5-4 to TRBJ1-3; 9 bases match TRBD1. CDR1 and CDR2 (germline): SGHNT, YYREEE (reference sequence). This CDR3 region has 17 residues. Germline trimming cut 4 bases from V and 0 bases from J; bases unmatched to any gene: 8. The CDR3: CASSLDRGDISGNTIYF. CDR3 DNA: TGTGCCAGCAGCCTGGACAGGGGCGATATCTCTGGAAACACCATATATTTT.

This clone was seen more than once but under ten times. The genes are TRBV7-8 and TRBJ1-5; TRBD1 matches 8 bases. Losses at the gene ends were 4 bases for V and 7 bases for J; bases not matched to a gene: 9. The CDR3 covers 15 residues. CDR1 is SGHVS and CDR2 is FQNEAQ in the germline V gene. In DNA form, the CDR3 reads TGTGCCAGCAGCTCAACGAACAGGGGGACACAGCCCCAGCATTTT. The encoded protein is CASSSTNRGTQPQHF.

V is TRBV5-8 and J is TRBJ1-1, with a tentative D call TRBD1 (6 bases). The CDR3 totals 14 residues. Trimming removed 1 base from V and 3 bases from J, with 10 bases in between. Per germline, CDR1 SGHTS and CDR2 YDEGEE. The CDR3 here is CASSLWGRDTEAFF. The CDR3 DNA is TGTGCCAGCAGCTTGTGGGGGCGGGACACTGAAGCTTTCTTT.

The chain links TRBV18 to TRBJ2-7, with no clear D. This CDR3 is 16 amino acids long. The V end lost 0 bases, the J end lost 5 bases, and 17 bases lay between the germline ends. The germline gives CDR1 KGHSH, CDR2 LQKENI. The CDR3 sequence: CASSPPGSSDIHEQYF. The CDR3 bases are TGTGCCAGCTCACCACCCGGCTCTTCCGATATACACGAGCAGTACTTC.

The rearrangement uses TRBV6-6 and TRBJ1-1, with D possibly matching TRBD1 (5 bases). Germline assignment: CDR1 MNHNY and CDR2 SVGAGI (reference sequence). The V end was cut by 6 bases, the J end by 8 bases, with 10 bases between. CDR3 size: 11 residues. The CDR3 bases are TGTGCCAGCAGCCGCAGGGAGGAAGCTTTCTTT. Protein: CASSRREEAFF.